This T cell receptor (beta chain) was sequenced during a study of long-term antiretroviral therapy in people with HIV. Study findings and constraints: Regardless of time point, clones expanded before ART dominated the repertoire. ART was followed by higher diversity that remained below transplant donor controls.

Each donor provided at least one pre-ART PBMC sample and at least two post-ART PBMC samples. It was in the United States that all participants with HIV were treated. The immunoSEQ assay was v3.0, run at survey level. The assay was immunoSEQ multiplex PCR, and TCRdb's table has in-frame clones only and misses some. The sample shows about 22,000 clones, 86% of them seen only once. To note about this clone: The target antigen is unknown.

The TCR was taken from a man aged 55 to 70 with HIV. Sequencing used unsorted PBMCs, obtained 1.3 years after starting antiretroviral therapy.

CDR3 in DNA: TGCGCCAGCAGCCGGGACCGAATTTTCTCCTACGAGCAGTACTTC. This translates into CASSRDRIFSYEQYF. V usage is TRBV4-1 and J usage is TRBJ2-7; TRBD1 or TRBD2 may be the D gene (5 bases each). V was clipped by 4 bases and J by 0 bases, with 13 bases between them. The CDR3 is 15 residues long. Looked up from germline, CDR1 is MGHRA and CDR2 is YSYEKL.